This T cell receptor beta chain was captured by sequencing in a study of CDR3 diversity in severe acne. This clonotype was recorded once. This CDR3 comprises 12 residues. V lost 2 bases to trimming and J lost 11 bases; unmatched junction nucleotides: 6. Germline CDR1 is SQVTM and CDR2 is ANQGSEA. One entry per CDR3 protein, called by TCRdb with MiXCR from the PCR reads. The table has about 90,000 distinct CDR3 sequences, about 49% seen once; the top ten hold around 10%. This TCR came from a male donor with severe acne vulgaris. Sequencing was done on a sample of blood. The gene calls are TRBV29-1 and TRBJ1-1; 9 bases are a match to TRBD1. CDR3 region: CSVENRDRVAFF. Here the CDR3 DNA reads TGCAGCGTTGAAAACCGGGACAGGGTGGCTTTCTTT.